Given below is one T cell receptor (beta chain) in context. The antigen is undetermined. The library targeted TCRbeta and was prepared with unique molecular identifiers. TCRdb re-called the PCR reads with MiXCR, one entry per CDR3 protein. The table records 900,000 or so distinct CDR3 sequences, roughly 15% of them present only once. This specimen comes from a study of T-cell reconstitution after alpha-beta-depleted transplantation in children. Study results and caveats: The main origin of T-cell counts and diversity one year after transplant was newly produced T cells. Several patients had high TCRbeta diversity at day 60; it came from surviving recipient T cells and thymic progenitors. Two months or so post-transplant, alpha-beta T cells reportedly derived from several hundred expanded graft clones.

The CDR3 totals 15 residues. V was clipped by 2 bases and J by 3 bases; unmatched bases: 5. From germline, CDR1 is ENHRY and CDR2 SYGVKD. This material consisted of PBMCs, mostly from graft donor cells, taken 360 days after TCRalphabeta/CD19-depleted stem cell transplant. This receptor was obtained from a male patient under 18 who had a stem cell transplant for acute lymphoblastic leukemia, so the T cells may come from the graft donor. The genes are TRBV10-3 and TRBJ2-7, with 9 positions matching TRBD1. DNA of the CDR3: TGTGCCATCAGTGAGCCCGTGGGACAGGGCTACGAGCAGTACTTC. It is translated as CAISEPVGQGYEQYF.